Shown below are 9 T cell receptor beta chains from a single sample sequenced in a study of beta chain features in type 1 diabetes. The authors reverse transcribed all of the isolated RNA, so sequencing captured expressed TCRB transcripts. Only in-frame clones appear in the TCRdb table, and some are missing; sequencing was by immunoSEQ multiplex PCR. The sample records roughly 260,000 clones, roughly 22% being singletons. The study, taken as a whole, reports: In all four CD4+ subsets, TCRB CDR3 length was significantly, moderately reduced in type 1 diabetes.

Antigens of these TCRs are unknown. Sequenced material: naive CD4+ T cells from blood. These receptors all come from a middle-aged woman with type 1 diabetes.

In its sample, this clone was seen a few times. The gene calls are TRBV9 and TRBJ2-7; TRBD1 might be the D (5 bases). From germline, CDR1 is SGDLS and CDR2 YYNGEE. The germline V and J ends were trimmed by 2 bases and 1 base, with 10 bases remaining between them. The CDR3 sequence is 14 residues long. The CDR3 sequence: CASSVATASYEQYF. The CDR3 DNA sequence: TGTGCCAGCAGCGTCGCGACAGCGTCCTACGAGCAGTACTTC.

This clone was seen a handful of times. The rearrangement joins TRBV5-1 to TRBJ2-5; 10 bases map to TRBD2. CDR3 length: 16 amino acids. V lost 4 bases, J lost 4 bases, and 10 bases stayed unmatched. CDR1 and CDR2 (germline): SGHRS, YFSETQ. This CDR3 reads CASSLQAGGASETQYF. CDR3 in DNA: TGCGCCAGCAGCCTGCAAGCGGGAGGGGCGTCAGAGACCCAGTACTTC. Complete variable domain (other parts from reference TRBV5-1 and TRBJ2-5): KAGVTQTPRYLIKTRGQQVTLSCSPISGHRSVSWYQQTPGQGLQFLFEYFSETQRNKGNFPGRFSGRQFSNSRSEMNVSTLELGDSALYLCASSLQAGGASETQYFGPGTRLLVL.

This clone was observed a handful of times. The V and J genes are TRBV7-9 and TRBJ2-5; the D is unclear. V was clipped by 2 bases and J by 13 bases, with 23 bases between them. Germline-derived CDR1 and CDR2 are SEHNR and FQNEAQ (reference sequence). The CDR3 sequence is 15 residues long. This CDR3 is CASSLPANLAARVYF. In DNA form, the CDR3 reads TGTGCCAGCAGCTTACCGGCGAACTTGGCAGCACGGGTGTACTTC.

The CDR3 nucleotides read TGCGCCAGCAGCCCCGGAGGACTAGCGGGAGAAAATGAGCAGTTCTTC. It translates to CASSPGGLAGENEQFF. The chain couples TRBV5-1 to TRBJ2-1, with 13 nucleotides matching TRBD2. Germline-derived CDR1 and CDR2 are SGHRS and YFSETQ. The V gene end was trimmed by 4 bases and the J gene end by 7 bases; junction bases not matched to a gene: 8. The CDR3 sequence is 16 residues long.

V gene TRBV5-1 combines with J gene TRBJ2-1, with 16 bases lining up with TRBD2. V shed 2 bases and J 13 bases; nucleotides not matched to a gene: 3. The germline V gene encodes CDR1 SGHRS and CDR2 YFSETQ. This CDR3 is 14 amino acids long. In DNA, the CDR3 is TGCGCCAGCAGCTTTGGGACTAGCGGGAGGGCACAGTTCTTC. Translated: CASSFGTSGRAQFF.

The chain is built from TRBV29-1 and TRBJ2-3; D is possibly TRBD1 (6 bases). CDR3 size: 12 residues. From germline, CDR1 is SQVTM and CDR2 ANQGSEA. V was cut by 7 bases and J by 5 bases, with 13 bases left in between. The CDR3 DNA sequence: TGCAGCGGAGAGGGGGATTTAGATACGCAGTATTTT. This translates into CSGEGDLDTQYF.

This clone occurred a few times. The CDR3 is CASTAGGVMSYNEQFF. DNA for the CDR3: TGTGCCAGCACCGCGGGAGGAGTTATGTCCTACAATGAGCAGTTCTTC. The chain employs TRBV9 and TRBJ2-1, with 8 bases matching TRBD2. Germline lookup yields CDR1 SGDLS and CDR2 YYNGEE. The CDR3 sequence is 16 residues long. After removal of 6 bases from V and 1 base from J, the junction contained 9 bases not matched to a gene.

The J gene is TRBJ2-6, the V gene TRBV5-6, with a weak D call TRBD1 (5 bases). This CDR3 contains 14 residues. The germline CDR1 and CDR2 sequences are SGHDT and YYEEEE. The V end was cut by 5 bases, the J end by 0 bases, with 6 bases between. The CDR3 loop reads CASSDSSGANVLTF. As DNA, the CDR3 is TGTGCCAGCAGTGACAGCTCTGGGGCCAACGTCCTGACTTTC. Combining the CDR3 with reference TRBV5-6 and TRBJ2-6 gives the whole variable domain DAGVTQSPTHLIKTRGQQVTLRCSPKSGHDTVSWYQQALGQGPQFIFQYYEEEERQRGNFPDRFSGHQFPNYSSELNVNALLLGDSALYLCASSDSSGANVLTFGAGSRLTVL.

The rearrangement links TRBV9 to TRBJ2-2; no firm D call. The CDR3 contains 14 residues. With 2 bases removed from V and 5 bases from J, the gap between germline ends came to 10 bases. Germline values: CDR1 SGDLS, CDR2 YYNGEE. Here the CDR3 reads CASSVVSWTGELFF. CDR3 DNA sequence: TGTGCCAGCAGCGTTGTGAGCTGGACCGGGGAGCTGTTTTTT.